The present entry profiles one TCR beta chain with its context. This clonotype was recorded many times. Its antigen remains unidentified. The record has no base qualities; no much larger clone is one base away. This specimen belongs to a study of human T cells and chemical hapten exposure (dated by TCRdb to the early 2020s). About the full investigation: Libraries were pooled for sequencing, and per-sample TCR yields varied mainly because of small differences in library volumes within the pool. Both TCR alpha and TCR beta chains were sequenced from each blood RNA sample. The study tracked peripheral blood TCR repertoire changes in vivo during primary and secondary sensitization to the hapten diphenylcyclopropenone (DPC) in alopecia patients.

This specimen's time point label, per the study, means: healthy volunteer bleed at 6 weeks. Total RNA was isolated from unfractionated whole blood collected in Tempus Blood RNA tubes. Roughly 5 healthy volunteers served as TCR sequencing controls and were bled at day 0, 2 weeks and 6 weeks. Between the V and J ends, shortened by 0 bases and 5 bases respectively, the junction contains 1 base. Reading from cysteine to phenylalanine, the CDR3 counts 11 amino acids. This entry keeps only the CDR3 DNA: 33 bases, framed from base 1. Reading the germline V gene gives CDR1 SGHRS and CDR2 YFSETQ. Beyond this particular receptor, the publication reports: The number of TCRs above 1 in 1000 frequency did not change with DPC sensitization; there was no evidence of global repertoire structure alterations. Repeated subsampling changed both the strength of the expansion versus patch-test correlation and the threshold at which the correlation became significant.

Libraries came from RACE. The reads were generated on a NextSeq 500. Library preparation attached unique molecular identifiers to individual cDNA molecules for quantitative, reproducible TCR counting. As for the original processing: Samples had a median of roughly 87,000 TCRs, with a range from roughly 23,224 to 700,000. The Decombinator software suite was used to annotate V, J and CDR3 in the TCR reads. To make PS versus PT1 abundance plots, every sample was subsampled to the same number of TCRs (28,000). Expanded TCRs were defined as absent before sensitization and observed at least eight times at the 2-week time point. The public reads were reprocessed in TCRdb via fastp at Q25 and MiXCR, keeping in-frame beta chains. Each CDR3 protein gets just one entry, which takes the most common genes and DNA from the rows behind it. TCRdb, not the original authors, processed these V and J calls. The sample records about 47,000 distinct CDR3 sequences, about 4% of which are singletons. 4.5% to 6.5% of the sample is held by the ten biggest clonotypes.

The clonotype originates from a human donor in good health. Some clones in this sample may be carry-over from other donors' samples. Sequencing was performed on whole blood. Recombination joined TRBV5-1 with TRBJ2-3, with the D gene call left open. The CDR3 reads CASSLEDTQYF. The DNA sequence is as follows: TGCGCCAGCAGCTTGGAAGATACGCAGTATTTT.